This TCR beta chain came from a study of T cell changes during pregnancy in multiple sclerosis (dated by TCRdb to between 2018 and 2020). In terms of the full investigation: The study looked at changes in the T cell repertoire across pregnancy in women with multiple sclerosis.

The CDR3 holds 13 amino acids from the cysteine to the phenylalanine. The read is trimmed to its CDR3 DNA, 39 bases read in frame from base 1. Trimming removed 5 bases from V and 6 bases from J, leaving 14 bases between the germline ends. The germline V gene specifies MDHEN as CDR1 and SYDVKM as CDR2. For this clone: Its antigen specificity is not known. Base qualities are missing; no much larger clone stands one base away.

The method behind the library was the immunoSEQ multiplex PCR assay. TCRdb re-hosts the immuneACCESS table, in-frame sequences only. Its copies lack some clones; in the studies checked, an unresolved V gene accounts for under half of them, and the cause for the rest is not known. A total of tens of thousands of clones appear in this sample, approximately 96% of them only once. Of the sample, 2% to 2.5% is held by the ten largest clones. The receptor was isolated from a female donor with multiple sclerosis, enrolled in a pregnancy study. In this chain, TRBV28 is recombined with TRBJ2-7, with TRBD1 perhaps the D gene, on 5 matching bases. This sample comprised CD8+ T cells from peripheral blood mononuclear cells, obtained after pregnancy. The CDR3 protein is CASSPLQGREQYF. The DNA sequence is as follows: TGTGCCAGCAGTCCCTTGCAGGGTCGCGAGCAGTACTTC.